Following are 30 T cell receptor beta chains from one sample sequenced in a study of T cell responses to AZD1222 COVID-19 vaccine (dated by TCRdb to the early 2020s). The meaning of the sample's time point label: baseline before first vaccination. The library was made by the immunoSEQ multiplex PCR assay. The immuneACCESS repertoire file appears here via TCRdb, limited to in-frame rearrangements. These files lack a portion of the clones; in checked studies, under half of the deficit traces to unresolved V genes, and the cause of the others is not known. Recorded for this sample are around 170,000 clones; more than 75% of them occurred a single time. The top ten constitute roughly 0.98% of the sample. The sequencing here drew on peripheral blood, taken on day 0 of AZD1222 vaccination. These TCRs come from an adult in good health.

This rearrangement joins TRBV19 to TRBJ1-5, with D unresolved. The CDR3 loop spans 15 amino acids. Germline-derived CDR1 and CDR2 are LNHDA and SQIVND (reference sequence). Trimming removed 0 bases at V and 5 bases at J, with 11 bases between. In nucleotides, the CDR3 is TGTGCCAGTAGTATAGATTGGTTCAGTTATCAGCCCCAGCATTTT. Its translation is CASSIDWFSYQPQHF.

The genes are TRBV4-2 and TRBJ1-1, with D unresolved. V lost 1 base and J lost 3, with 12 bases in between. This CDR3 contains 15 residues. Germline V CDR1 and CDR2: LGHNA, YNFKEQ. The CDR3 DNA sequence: TGTGCCAGCAGCCAAGGGTTCCCTGAACACACTGAAGCTTTCTTT. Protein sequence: CASSQGFPEHTEAFF.

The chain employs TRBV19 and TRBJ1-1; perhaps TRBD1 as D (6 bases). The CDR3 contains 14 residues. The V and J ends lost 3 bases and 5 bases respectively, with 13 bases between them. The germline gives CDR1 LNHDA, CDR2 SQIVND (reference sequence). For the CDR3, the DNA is TGTGCCAGTAGTATCCGGGGGGCTTTAACTGAAGCTTTCTTT. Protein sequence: CASSIRGALTEAFF. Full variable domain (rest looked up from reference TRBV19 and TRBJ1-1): DGGITQSPKYLFRKEGQNVTLSCEQNLNHDAMYWYRQDPGQGLRLIYYSQIVNDFQKGDIAEGYSVSREKKESFPLTVTSAQKNPTAFYLCASSIRGALTEAFFGQGTRLTVV.

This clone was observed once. The CDR3 DNA follows: TGTGCCACCAGCAGAGTTACAGTCACTGAAGCTTTCTTT. This translates into CATSRVTVTEAFF. The V call is TRBV15, the J call TRBJ1-1; D call uncertain. The CDR3 spans 13 residues. V lost 1 base, J lost 4 bases, and 7 bases lay in between. Germline-derived CDR1 and CDR2 are LNHNV and YYDKDF (reference sequence).

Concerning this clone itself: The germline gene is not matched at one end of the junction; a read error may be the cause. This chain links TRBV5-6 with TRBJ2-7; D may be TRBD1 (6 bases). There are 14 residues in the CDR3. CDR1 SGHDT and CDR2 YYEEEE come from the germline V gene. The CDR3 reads CASSLGIRGYEQYF. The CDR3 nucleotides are TGTGCCAGCAGTTTGGGGATCAGGGGCTACGAGCAGTACTTC.

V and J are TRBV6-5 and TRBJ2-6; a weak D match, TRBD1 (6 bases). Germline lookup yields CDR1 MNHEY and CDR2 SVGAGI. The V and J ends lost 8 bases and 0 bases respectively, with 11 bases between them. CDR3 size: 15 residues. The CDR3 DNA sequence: TGTGCCAGCGCCCAAGGGGGCTCTGGGGCCAACGTCCTGACTTTC. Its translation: CASAQGGSGANVLTF.

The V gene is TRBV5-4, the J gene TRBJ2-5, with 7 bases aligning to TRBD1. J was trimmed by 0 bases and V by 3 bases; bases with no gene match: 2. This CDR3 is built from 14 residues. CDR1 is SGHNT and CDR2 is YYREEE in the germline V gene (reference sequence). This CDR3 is CASSSGQDQETQYF. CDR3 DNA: TGTGCCAGCAGCTCAGGACAGGACCAAGAGACCCAGTACTTC.

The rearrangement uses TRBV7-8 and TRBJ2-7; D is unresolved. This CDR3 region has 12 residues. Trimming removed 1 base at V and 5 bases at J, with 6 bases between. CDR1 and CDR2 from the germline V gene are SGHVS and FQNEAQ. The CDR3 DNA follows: TGTGCCAGCAGCTTAGTGGGAAACGAGCAGTACTTC. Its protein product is CASSLVGNEQYF.

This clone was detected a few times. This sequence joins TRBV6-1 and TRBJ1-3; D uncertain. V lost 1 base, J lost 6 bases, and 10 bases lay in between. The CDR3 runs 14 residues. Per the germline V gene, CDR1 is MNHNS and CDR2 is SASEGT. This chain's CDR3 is CASSEGGSENTIYF. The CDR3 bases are TGTGCCAGCAGTGAAGGGGGAAGTGAAAACACCATATATTTT.

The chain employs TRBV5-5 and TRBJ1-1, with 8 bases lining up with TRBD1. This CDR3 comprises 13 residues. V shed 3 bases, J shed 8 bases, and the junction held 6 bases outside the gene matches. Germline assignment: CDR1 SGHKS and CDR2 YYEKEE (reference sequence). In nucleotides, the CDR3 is TGTGCCAGCAGCTGGACAGGGAACGGCGAAGCTTTCTTT. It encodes CASSWTGNGEAFF.

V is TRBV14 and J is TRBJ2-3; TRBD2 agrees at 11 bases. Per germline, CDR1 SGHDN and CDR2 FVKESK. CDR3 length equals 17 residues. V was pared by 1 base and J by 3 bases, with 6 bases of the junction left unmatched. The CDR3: CASSQGIAGGRTDTQYF. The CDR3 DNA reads TGTGCCAGCAGCCAAGGAATAGCGGGGGGGCGGACAGATACGCAGTATTTT. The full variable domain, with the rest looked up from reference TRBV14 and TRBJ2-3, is EAGVTQFPSHSVIEKGQTVTLRCDPISGHDNLYWYRRVMGKEIKFLLHFVKESKQDESGMPNNRFLAERTGGTYSTLKVQPAELEDSGVYFCASSQGIAGGRTDTQYFGPGTRLTVL.

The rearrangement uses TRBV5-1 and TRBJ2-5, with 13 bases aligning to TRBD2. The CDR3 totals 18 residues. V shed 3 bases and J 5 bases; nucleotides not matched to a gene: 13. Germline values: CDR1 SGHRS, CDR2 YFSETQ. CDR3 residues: CASSSDPGTSGIWETQYF. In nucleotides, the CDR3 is TGCGCCAGCAGCTCGGACCCCGGGACTAGCGGGATTTGGGAGACCCAGTACTTC.

The CDR3 bases are TGTGCCAGCAGCCAAGATTTTGGGCAGGGACGTGAAGCTTTCTTT. Its translation: CASSQDFGQGREAFF. The chain recombines TRBV3-1 (or the pseudogene TRBV3-2) with TRBJ1-1; a weak D match, TRBD1 (5 bases). The germline V and J ends were trimmed by 0 bases and 7 bases, with 15 bases remaining between them. Germline assignment: CDR1 LGHDT and CDR2 YNNKEL (reference sequence). The CDR3 spans 15 residues.

CDR3 loop: CASSTIVQGLNEKLFF. DNA of the CDR3: TGTGCCAGTAGTACTATAGTACAGGGGCTTAATGAAAAACTGTTTTTT. The V call is TRBV19, the J call TRBJ1-4; 7 positions agree with TRBD1. The V gene end was trimmed by 4 bases and the J gene end by 4 bases; junction bases not matched to a gene: 9. The CDR3 extends over 16 amino acids. Germline V lookup: CDR1 LNHDA, CDR2 SQIVND (reference sequence). The full variable domain, completed using reference TRBV19 and TRBJ1-4, is DGGITQSPKYLFRKEGQNVTLSCEQNLNHDAMYWYRQDPGQGLRLIYYSQIVNDFQKGDIAEGYSVSREKKESFPLTVTSAQKNPTAFYLCASSTIVQGLNEKLFFGSGTQLSVL.

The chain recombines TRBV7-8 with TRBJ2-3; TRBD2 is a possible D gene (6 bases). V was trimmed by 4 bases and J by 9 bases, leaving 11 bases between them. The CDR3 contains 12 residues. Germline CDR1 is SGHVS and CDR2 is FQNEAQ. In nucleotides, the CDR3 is TGTGCCAGCAGCTGGGAGGAACACACGCAGTATTTT. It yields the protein CASSWEEHTQYF.

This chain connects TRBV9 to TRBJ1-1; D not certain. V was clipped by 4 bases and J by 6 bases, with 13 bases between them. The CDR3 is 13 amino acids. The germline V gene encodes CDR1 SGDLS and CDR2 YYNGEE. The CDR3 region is CASSPRAMSEAFF. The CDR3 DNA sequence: TGTGCCAGCAGCCCCCGGGCAATGTCTGAAGCTTTCTTT.

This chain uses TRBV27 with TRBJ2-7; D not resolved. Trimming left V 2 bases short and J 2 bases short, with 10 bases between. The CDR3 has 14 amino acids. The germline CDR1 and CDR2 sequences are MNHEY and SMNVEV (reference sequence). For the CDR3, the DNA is TGTGCCAGCAGTTTAGGGCAGAGACCCTACGAGCAGTACTTC. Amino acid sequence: CASSLGQRPYEQYF.

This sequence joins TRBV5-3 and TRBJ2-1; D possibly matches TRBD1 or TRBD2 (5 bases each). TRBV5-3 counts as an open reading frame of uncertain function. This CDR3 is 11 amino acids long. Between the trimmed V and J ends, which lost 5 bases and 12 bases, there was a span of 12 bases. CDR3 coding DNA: TGTGCCAGAAGACGCGAGAGGGGGCAGTTCTTC. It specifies CARRRERGQFF.

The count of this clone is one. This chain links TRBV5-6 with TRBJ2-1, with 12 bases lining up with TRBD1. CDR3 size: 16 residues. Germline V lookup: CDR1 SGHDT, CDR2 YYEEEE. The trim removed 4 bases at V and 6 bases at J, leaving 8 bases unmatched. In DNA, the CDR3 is TGTGCCAGCAGCGCTGCGGGACAGGGGGCCCCCAATGAGCAGTTCTTC. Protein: CASSAAGQGAPNEQFF. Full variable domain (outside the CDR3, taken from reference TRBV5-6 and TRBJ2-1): DAGVTQSPTHLIKTRGQQVTLRCSPKSGHDTVSWYQQALGQGPQFIFQYYEEEERQRGNFPDRFSGHQFPNYSSELNVNALLLGDSALYLCASSAAGQGAPNEQFFGPGTRLTVL.

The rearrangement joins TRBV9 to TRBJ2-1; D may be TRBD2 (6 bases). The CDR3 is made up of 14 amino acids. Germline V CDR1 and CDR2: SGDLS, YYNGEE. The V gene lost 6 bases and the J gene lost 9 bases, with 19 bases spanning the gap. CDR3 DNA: TGTGCCAGCACCTTGCACTTAATCGGGGGTGAGCAGTTCTTC. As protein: CASTLHLIGGEQFF.

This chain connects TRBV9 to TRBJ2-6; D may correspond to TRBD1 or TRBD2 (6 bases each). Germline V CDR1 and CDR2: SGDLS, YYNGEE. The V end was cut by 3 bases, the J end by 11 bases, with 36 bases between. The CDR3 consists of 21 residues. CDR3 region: CASSAQDGAAMGGGPPYVLTF. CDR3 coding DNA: TGTGCCAGCAGCGCCCAGGACGGCGCTGCAATGGGTGGGGGGCCCCCTTACGTCCTGACTTTC.

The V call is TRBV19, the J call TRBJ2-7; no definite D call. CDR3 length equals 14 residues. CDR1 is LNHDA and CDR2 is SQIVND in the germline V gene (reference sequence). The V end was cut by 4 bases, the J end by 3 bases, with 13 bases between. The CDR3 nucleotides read TGTGCCAGTAGTAAACAGACGGCAGGCTACGAGCAGTACTTC. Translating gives CASSKQTAGYEQYF.

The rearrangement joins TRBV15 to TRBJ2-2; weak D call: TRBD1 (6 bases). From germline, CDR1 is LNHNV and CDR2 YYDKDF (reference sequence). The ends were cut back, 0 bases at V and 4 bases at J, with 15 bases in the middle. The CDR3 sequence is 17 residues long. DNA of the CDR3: TGTGCCACCAGCAGAGATTACAGGGTCTCGGGCACCGGGGAGCTGTTTTTT. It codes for CATSRDYRVSGTGELFF.

DNA of the CDR3: TGTGCCAGCAGTCCCCCCCGGCTAGCGGGAGACTACGAGCAGTACTTC. As protein: CASSPPRLAGDYEQYF. The rearrangement joins TRBV28 to TRBJ2-7, with TRBD2 matching 10 bases. The length of the CDR3 is 16 residues. V lost 5 bases and J lost 3; bases outside the gene matches: 10. Germline CDR1 MDHEN, CDR2 SYDVKM.

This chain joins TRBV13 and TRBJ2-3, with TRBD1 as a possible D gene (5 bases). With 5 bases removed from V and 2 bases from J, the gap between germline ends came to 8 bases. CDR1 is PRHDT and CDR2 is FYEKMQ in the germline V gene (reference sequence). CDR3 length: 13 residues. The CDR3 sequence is CASSQQATDTQYF. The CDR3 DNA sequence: TGTGCCAGCAGCCAACAGGCCACAGATACGCAGTATTTT. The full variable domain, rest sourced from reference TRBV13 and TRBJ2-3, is AAGVIQSPRHLIKEKRETATLKCYPIPRHDTVYWYQQGPGQDPQFLISFYEKMQSDKGSIPDRFSAQQFSDYHSELNMSSLELGDSALYFCASSQQATDTQYFGPGTRLTVL.

The CDR3 sequence: CASSPGWTGQNTEAFF. As DNA, the CDR3 is TGTGCCAGCTCACCCGGGTGGACGGGACAGAACACTGAAGCTTTCTTT. The chain couples TRBV18 to TRBJ1-1; the D gene is possibly TRBD1 (6 bases). The V end was cut by 3 bases, the J end by 1 base, with 15 bases between. The CDR3 sequence is 16 residues long. The germline CDR1 and CDR2 sequences are KGHSH and LQKENI.

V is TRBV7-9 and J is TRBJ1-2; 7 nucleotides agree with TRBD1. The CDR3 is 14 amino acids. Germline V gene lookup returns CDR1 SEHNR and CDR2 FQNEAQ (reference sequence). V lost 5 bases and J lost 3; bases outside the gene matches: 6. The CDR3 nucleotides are TGTGCCAGCAGCCGAGGGGACAGCGACTATGGCTACACCTTC. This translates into CASSRGDSDYGYTF.

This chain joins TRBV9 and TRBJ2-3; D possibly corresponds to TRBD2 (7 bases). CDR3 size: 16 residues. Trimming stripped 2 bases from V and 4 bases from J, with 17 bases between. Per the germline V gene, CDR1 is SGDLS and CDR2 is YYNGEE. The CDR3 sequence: CASSVARAGASDTQYF. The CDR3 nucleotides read TGTGCCAGCAGCGTTGCGAGGGCGGGGGCCTCAGATACGCAGTATTTT.

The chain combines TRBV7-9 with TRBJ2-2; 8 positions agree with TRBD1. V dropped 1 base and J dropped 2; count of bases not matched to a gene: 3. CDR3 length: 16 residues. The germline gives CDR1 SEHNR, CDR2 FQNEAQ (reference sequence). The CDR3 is CASSLEDRGNTGELFF. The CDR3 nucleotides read TGTGCCAGCAGCTTAGAAGACAGGGGAAACACCGGGGAGCTGTTTTTT.

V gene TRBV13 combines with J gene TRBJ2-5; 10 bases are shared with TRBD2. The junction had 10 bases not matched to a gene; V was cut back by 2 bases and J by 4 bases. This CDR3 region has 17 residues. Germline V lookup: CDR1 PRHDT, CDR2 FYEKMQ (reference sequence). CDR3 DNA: TGTGCCAGCAGCTTATTTTCTAGCGGGAGAGGGGGAGAGACCCAGTACTTC. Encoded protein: CASSLFSSGRGGETQYF.